This T cell receptor beta chain derives from a study of blood T cell repertoires in COVID-19. Sequencing was performed with immunoSEQ multiplex PCR; in TCRdb, only in-frame clones are kept and a portion is missing. The data contain around 130,000 clones, around 84% of them singletons. Enrolled through a virtual design, the participants were between 18 and 89 years of age and came from about two dozen US areas. A single count supports this clone. CDR3 length equals 14 residues. The germline V gene encodes CDR1 KGHSH and CDR2 LQKENI. The V gene lost 2 bases and the J gene lost 1 base, with 6 bases spanning the gap.

The chain has TRBV18 and TRBJ1-5; D remains ambiguous. The sample was PBMCs or T cells enriched from blood (not recorded which). This TCR was sampled from a woman under 40 who had recovered from COVID-19. The CDR3 protein is CASSPGPSNQPQHF. CDR3 DNA sequence: TGTGCCAGCTCACCAGGGCCGAGCAATCAGCCCCAGCATTTT.